Listed here is a single T cell receptor (beta chain). The junction and the germline gene differ at one end; a read error may be behind it. No cell sorting was done before RNA was extracted from the tissue. The normal lung tissue was taken more than 3 cm from the tumor edge. The entry originates in a study of tumor and adjacent non-tumor tissue in lung cancer. A modified ARM-PCR protocol with three rounds of nested PCR amplified TCRbeta. TCRdb independently ran MiXCR on the multiplex PCR reads; one entry per CDR3 protein. The sample carries around 75,000 distinct CDR3 sequences, around 70% recorded once. The CDR3 is 12 amino acids. Germline-derived CDR1 and CDR2 are DFQATT and SNEGSKA (reference sequence).

This chain connects TRBV20-1 to TRBJ2-1, with D unclear. The receptor was isolated from a woman aged 45-59 years with non-small cell lung cancer. The source material was distant non-tumor lung tissue. DNA of the CDR3: TGCAGTGCCACAGATTCTTACAATGGGCAGTTCTTC. Its translation: CSATDSYNGQFF.